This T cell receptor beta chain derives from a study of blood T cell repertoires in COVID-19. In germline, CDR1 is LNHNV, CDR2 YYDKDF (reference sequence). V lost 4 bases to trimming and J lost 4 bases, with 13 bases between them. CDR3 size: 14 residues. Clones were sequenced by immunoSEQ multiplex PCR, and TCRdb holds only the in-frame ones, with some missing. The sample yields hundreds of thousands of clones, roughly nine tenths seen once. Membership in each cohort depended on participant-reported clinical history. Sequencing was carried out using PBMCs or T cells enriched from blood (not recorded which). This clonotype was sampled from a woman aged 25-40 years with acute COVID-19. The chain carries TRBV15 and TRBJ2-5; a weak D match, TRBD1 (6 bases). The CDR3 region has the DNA TGTGCCACCAGCACAGGGGACACTATAGAGACCCAGTACTTC. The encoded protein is CATSTGDTIETQYF.